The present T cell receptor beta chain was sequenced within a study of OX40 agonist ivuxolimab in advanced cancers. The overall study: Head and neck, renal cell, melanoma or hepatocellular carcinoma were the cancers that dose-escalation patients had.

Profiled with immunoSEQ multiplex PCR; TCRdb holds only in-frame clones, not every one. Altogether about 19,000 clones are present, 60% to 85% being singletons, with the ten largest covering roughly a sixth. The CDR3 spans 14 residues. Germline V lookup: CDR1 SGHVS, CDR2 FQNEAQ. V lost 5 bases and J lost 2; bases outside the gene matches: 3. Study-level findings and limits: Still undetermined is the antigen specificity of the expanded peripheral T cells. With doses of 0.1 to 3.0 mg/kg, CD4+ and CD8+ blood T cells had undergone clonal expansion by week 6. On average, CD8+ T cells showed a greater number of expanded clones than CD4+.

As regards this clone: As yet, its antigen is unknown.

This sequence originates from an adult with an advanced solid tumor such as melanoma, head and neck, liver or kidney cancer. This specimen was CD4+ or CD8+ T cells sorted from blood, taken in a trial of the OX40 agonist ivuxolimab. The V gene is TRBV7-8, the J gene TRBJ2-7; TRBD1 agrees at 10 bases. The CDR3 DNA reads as TGTGCCAGCAGCCCGACAGGGGGCGCCTACGAGCAGTACTTC. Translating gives CASSPTGGAYEQYF.